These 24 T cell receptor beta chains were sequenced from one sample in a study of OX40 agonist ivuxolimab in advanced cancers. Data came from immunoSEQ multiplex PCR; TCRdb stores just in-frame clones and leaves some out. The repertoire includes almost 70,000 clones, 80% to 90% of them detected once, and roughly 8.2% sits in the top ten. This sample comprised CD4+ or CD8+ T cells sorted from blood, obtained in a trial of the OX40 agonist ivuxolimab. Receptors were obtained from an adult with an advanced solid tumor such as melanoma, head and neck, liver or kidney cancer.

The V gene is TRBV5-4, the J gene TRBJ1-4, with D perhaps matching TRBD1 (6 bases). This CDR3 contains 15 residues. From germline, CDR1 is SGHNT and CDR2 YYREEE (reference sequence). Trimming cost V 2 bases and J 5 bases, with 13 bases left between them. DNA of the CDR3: TGTGCCAGCAGCTTTACAGGGAGGAGAAATGAAAAACTGTTTTTT. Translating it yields CASSFTGRRNEKLFF.

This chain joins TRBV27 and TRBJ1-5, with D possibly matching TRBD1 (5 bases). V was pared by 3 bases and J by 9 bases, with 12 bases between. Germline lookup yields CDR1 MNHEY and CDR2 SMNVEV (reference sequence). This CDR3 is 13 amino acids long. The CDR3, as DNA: TGTGCCAGCAGTTTCGACAGAGAATCGCCCCAGCATTTT. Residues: CASSFDRESPQHF.

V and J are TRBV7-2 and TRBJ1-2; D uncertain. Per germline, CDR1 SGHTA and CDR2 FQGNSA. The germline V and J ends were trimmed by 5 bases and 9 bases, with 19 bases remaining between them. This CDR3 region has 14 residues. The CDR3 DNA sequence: TGTGCCAGCAGCCCTTCTGGAGAGGGAGGTAGCTACACCTTC. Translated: CASSPSGEGGSYTF.

DNA for the CDR3: TGTGCCAGCTCTCCGGAGGGCAGGCCGGGTCAGCCCCAGCATTTT. Translation: CASSPEGRPGQPQHF. The chain joins TRBV18 to TRBJ1-5, with D hard to call. Trimming took off 6 bases at V and 6 bases at J, with 18 bases between the two ends. This CDR3 is built from 15 residues. The V gene's germline CDR1 is KGHSH and CDR2 LQKENI.

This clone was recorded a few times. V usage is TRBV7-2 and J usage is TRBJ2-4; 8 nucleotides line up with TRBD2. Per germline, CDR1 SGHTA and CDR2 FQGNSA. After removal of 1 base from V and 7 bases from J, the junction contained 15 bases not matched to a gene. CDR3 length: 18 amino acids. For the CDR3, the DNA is TGTGCCAGCAGCTTAGTGGCCCGGGGGGGTCAGGGAGGGAACATTCAGTACTTC. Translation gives CASSLVARGGQGGNIQYF.

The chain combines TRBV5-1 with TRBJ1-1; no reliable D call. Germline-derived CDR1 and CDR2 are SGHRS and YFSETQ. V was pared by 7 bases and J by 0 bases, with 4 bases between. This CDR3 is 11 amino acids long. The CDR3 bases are TGCGCCAGCGCAATGAACACTGAAGCTTTCTTT. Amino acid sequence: CASAMNTEAFF.

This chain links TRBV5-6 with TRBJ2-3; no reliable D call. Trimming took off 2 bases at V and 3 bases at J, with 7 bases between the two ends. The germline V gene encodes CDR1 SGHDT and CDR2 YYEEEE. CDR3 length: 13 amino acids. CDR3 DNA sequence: TGTGCCAGCAGCTTTCCAGAGACAGATACGCAGTATTTT. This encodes CASSFPETDTQYF.

CDR3 DNA sequence: TGCGCCAGCAGCTTGGCCGGGGAGGGACCCGGAGCTTTCTTT. Its protein product is CASSLAGEGPGAFF. The chain links TRBV5-1 to TRBJ1-1; a possible D gene is TRBD1 (5 bases). The length of the CDR3 is 14 residues. Between the trimmed V and J ends, which lost 0 bases and 10 bases, there was a span of 16 bases. Germline V gene data show CDR1 as SGHRS and CDR2 as YFSETQ.

The CDR3 region has the DNA TGCAGCGTCCATTTACGCGGGGGGGCCCAAGAGACCCAGTACTTC. Protein sequence: CSVHLRGGAQETQYF. This sequence joins TRBV29-1 and TRBJ2-5; 9 bases match TRBD2. The germline gives CDR1 SQVTM, CDR2 ANQGSEA. This CDR3 has 15 amino acids. The J segment lost 1 base and the V segment lost 6 bases, leaving 9 bases of the junction unmatched. The variable domain in full, completed from reference TRBV29-1 and TRBJ2-5, reads SAVISQKPSRDICQRGTSLTIQCQVDSQVTMMFWYRQQPGQSLTLIATANQGSEATYESGFVIDKFPISRPNLTFSTLTVSNMSPEDSSIYLCSVHLRGGAQETQYFGPGTRLLVL.

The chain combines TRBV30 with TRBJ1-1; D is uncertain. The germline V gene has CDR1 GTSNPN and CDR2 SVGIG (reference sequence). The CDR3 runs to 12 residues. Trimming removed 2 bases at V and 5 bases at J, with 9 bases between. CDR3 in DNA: TGTGCCTGGAGTCTCTCCCAAACTGAAGCTTTCTTT. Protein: CAWSLSQTEAFF.

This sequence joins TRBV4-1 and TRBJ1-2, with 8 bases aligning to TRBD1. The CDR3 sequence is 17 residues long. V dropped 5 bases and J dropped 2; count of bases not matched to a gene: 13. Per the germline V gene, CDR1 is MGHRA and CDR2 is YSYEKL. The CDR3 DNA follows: TGCGCCAGCAGCTCGCCAAAACAGGGGGGCTTCAACTATGGCTACACCTTC. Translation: CASSSPKQGGFNYGYTF.

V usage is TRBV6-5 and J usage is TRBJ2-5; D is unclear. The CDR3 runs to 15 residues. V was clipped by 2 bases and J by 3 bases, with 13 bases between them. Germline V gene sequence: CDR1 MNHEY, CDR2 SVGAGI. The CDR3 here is CASSYERRDKETQYF. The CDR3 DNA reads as TGTGCCAGCAGTTACGAGCGTCGAGACAAAGAGACCCAGTACTTC.

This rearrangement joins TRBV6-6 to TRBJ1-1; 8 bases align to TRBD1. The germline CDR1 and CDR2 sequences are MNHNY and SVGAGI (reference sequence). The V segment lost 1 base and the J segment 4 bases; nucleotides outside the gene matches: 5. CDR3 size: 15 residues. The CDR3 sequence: CASSYWTGKGTEAFF. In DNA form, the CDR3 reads TGTGCCAGCAGTTACTGGACAGGGAAAGGCACTGAAGCTTTCTTT.

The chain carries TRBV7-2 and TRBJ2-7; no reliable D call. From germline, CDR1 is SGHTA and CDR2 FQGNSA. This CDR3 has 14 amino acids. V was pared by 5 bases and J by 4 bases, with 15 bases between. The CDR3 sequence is CASSLHGPVYEQYF. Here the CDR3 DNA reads TGTGCCAGCAGCCTTCATGGGCCGGTATACGAGCAGTACTTC.

CDR3 DNA: TGTGCCAGCAGCCAGTGGCGGGGGGCCCTTCCTTACAATGAGCAGTTCTTC. This codes for CASSQWRGALPYNEQFF. V usage is TRBV14 and J usage is TRBJ2-1, with 8 bases identical to TRBD2. The V gene end was trimmed by 3 bases and the J gene end by 4 bases; junction bases not matched to a gene: 11. The germline V gene has CDR1 SGHDN and CDR2 FVKESK. The CDR3 length is 17 residues.

DNA for the CDR3: TGCGCCAGCAGCCAAGTATTTGGATACGAGCAGTACTTC. Translating it yields CASSQVFGYEQYF. The V and J genes are TRBV4-3 and TRBJ2-5; D is uncertain. The J call is uncertain, as TRBJ2-7 better fits the DNA end. Germline-derived CDR1 and CDR2 are LGHNA and YSLEER. The CDR3 runs to 13 residues.

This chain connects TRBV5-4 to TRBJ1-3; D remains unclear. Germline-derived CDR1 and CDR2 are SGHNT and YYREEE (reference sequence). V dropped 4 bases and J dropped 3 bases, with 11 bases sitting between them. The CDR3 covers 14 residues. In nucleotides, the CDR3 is TGTGCCAGCAGCCGGGAGAGGGTTGGAAACACCATATATTTT. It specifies CASSRERVGNTIYF.

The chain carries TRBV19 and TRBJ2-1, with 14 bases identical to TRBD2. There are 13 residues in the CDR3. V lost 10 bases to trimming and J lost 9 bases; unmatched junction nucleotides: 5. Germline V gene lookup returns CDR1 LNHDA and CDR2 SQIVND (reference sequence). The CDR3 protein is CATGTSGGAEQFF. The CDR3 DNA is TGTGCCACCGGGACTAGCGGGGGTGCTGAGCAGTTCTTC. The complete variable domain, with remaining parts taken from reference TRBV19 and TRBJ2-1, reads DGGITQSPKYLFRKEGQNVTLSCEQNLNHDAMYWYRQDPGQGLRLIYYSQIVNDFQKGDIAEGYSVSREKKESFPLTVTSAQKNPTAFYLCATGTSGGAEQFFGPGTRLTVL.

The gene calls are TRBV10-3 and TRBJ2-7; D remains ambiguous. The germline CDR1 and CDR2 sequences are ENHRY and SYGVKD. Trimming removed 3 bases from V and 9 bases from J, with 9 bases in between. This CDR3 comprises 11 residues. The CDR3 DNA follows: TGTGCCATCAGTGATTTGGATTTGCAGTACTTC. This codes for CAISDLDLQYF.

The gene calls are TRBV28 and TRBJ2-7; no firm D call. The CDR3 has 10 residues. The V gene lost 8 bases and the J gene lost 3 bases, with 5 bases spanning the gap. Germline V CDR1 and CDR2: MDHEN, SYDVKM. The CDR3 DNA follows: TGTGCCAGCCGACGCTACGAGCAGTACTTC. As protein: CASRRYEQYF.

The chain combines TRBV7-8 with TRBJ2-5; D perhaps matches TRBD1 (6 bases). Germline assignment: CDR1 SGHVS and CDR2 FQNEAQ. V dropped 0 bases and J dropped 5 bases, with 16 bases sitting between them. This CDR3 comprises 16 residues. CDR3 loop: CASSLAPVQGTETQYF. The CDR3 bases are TGTGCCAGCAGCTTAGCTCCGGTACAGGGTACGGAGACCCAGTACTTC.

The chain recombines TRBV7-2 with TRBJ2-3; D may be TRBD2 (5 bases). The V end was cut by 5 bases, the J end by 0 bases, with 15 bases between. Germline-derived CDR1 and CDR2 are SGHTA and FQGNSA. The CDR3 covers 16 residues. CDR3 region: CASSRQTTGSTDTQYF. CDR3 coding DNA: TGTGCCAGCAGCCGTCAGACGACGGGAAGCACAGATACGCAGTATTTT.

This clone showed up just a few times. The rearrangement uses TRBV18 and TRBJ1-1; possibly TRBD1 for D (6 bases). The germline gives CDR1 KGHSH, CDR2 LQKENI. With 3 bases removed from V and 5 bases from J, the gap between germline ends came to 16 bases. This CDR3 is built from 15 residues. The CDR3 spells CASSPTRGAGTEAFF. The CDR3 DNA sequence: TGTGCCAGCTCACCGACTAGGGGGGCTGGGACTGAAGCTTTCTTT.

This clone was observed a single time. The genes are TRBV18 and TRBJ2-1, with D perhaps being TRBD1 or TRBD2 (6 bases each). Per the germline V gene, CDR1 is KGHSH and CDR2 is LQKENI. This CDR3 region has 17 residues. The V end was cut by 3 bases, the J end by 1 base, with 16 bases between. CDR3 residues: CASSPQEGGSSYNEQFF. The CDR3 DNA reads TGTGCCAGCTCACCCCAGGAGGGGGGATCGTCCTACAATGAGCAGTTCTTC.